This passage covers 26 T cell receptor beta chains from one sample sequenced in a study of blood T cell repertoires in COVID-19. The method was immunoSEQ multiplex PCR; TCRdb's version includes in-frame clones alone and lacks a portion of them. The sample records 150,000 to 180,000 clones, 83% being singletons. The specimen sequenced was peripheral blood. The receptors originated from a woman in her sixties with COVID-19, enrolled during active disease.

The chain couples TRBV19 to TRBJ1-6; perhaps TRBD1 as D (6 bases). The germline CDR1 and CDR2 sequences are LNHDA and SQIVND (reference sequence). Deletions cut 6 bases from V and 0 bases from J, with 9 bases between. The CDR3 has 15 amino acids. The CDR3 is CASRDRSSYNSPLHF. In DNA form, the CDR3 reads TGTGCCAGTAGAGACAGGAGCTCCTATAATTCACCCCTCCACTTT.

The chain employs TRBV29-1 and TRBJ2-1; a weak D match, TRBD2 (5 bases). CDR1 is SQVTM and CDR2 is ANQGSEA in the germline V gene. The V and J ends lost 3 bases and 3 bases respectively, with 6 bases between them. CDR3 size: 12 residues. The CDR3 DNA reads TGCAGCGTTGAGAGGGACTACAATGAGCAGTTCTTC. This sequence encodes CSVERDYNEQFF.

The rearrangement links TRBV3-1 (or the pseudogene TRBV3-2) to TRBJ1-1; no firm D call. Germline-derived CDR1 and CDR2 are LGHDT and YNNKEL (reference sequence). The V end was cut by 3 bases, the J end by 10 bases, with 12 bases between. The CDR3 covers 12 residues. The CDR3 loop is CASSQGSRVAFF. The DNA for the CDR3 is TGTGCCAGCAGCCAGGGGAGTCGGGTAGCTTTCTTT.

This rearrangement joins TRBV5-1 to TRBJ2-3, with 10 bases lining up with TRBD2. This CDR3 contains 16 residues. Germline loops: CDR1 SGHRS, CDR2 YFSETQ. The V and J ends lost 5 bases and 1 base, in that order; junction bases with no gene match: 7. Here the CDR3 DNA reads TGCGCCAGCAGGCAAGTTACTAGCGGGGGCACAGATACGCAGTATTTT. This sequence encodes CASRQVTSGGTDTQYF.

The V and J genes are TRBV27 and TRBJ2-1; D is perhaps TRBD2 (5 bases). This CDR3 is built from 15 residues. V was cut by 6 bases and J by 0 bases, with 12 bases left in between. Looked up from germline, CDR1 is MNHEY and CDR2 is SMNVEV (reference sequence). The CDR3 loop reads CASSPAVSSYNEQFF. The CDR3 DNA reads as TGTGCCAGCAGCCCAGCGGTAAGCTCCTACAATGAGCAGTTCTTC.

The rearrangement uses TRBV9 and TRBJ1-2, with 7 bases matching TRBD1. In germline, CDR1 is SGDLS, CDR2 YYNGEE. This CDR3 has 17 amino acids. The V and J ends lost 4 bases and 6 bases, in that order; junction bases with no gene match: 18. DNA of the CDR3: TGTGCCAGCAGCAGGGGGCCACAGCCACCTTCGGGCGATGGCTACACCTTC. Translating it yields CASSRGPQPPSGDGYTF.

The rearrangement uses TRBV18 and TRBJ2-5, with D possibly being TRBD1 (7 bases). The CDR3 consists of 14 residues. Germline V lookup: CDR1 KGHSH, CDR2 LQKENI. Trimming left V 3 bases short and J 5 bases short, with 13 bases between. As DNA, the CDR3 is TGTGCCAGCTCACCCAGCGGAGGGGGCGAGACCCAGTACTTC. Translating it yields CASSPSGGGETQYF.

This rearrangement joins TRBV21-1 to TRBJ1-2; the D call TRBD1 from the table was never checked on the DNA. TRBV21-1 represents a pseudogene. The CDR3 consists of 17 residues. This CDR3 reads CASSRRQGQLANYGYTF. The CDR3 coding sequence is TGTGCCAGCAGCAGGAGACAGGGTCAGTTAGCTAACTATGGCTACACCTTC.

In nucleotides, the CDR3 is TGCGCCAGCAGCTCGGGACTGAGTCCCAGGGCCAAAAACATTCAGTACTTC. Its protein is CASSSGLSPRAKNIQYF. J is TRBJ2-4 and V is TRBV5-1, with D tentatively TRBD2 (6 bases). V was trimmed by 3 bases and J by 1 base, leaving 17 bases between them. Germline V gene lookup returns CDR1 SGHRS and CDR2 YFSETQ. The CDR3 has 17 amino acids.

This rearrangement joins TRBV2 to TRBJ2-5; D call uncertain. CDR3 length: 13 amino acids. V lost 7 bases and J lost 2, with 11 bases in between. Germline V gene data show CDR1 as SNHLY and CDR2 as FYNNEI. The CDR3 reads CASTMGQQETQYF. As DNA, the CDR3 is TGTGCCAGCACCATGGGCCAGCAAGAGACCCAGTACTTC.

V is TRBV6-5 and J is TRBJ2-1; D is possibly TRBD2 (6 bases). This CDR3 is built from 16 residues. V gave up 4 bases and J gave up 4 bases, with 17 bases separating them. Germline values: CDR1 MNHEY, CDR2 SVGAGI. The DNA for the CDR3 is TGTGCCAGCAGTTCACCATCCGGGACTGTTTACAATGAGCAGTTCTTC. Translated, it gives CASSSPSGTVYNEQFF.

This clone was detected only a few times. The J gene is TRBJ2-7, the V gene TRBV19; TRBD2 matches at 8 bases. V dropped 7 bases and J dropped 0; count of bases not matched to a gene: 8. The length of the CDR3 is 15 residues. Germline V CDR1 and CDR2: LNHDA, SQIVND (reference sequence). CDR3 DNA: TGTGCCAGTACTGTAAGCGGGAGTTTCTCCTACGAGCAGTACTTC. Translated, it gives CASTVSGSFSYEQYF.

The chain links TRBV12-3 or TRBV12-4 to TRBJ1-6, with 7 bases fitting TRBD1. After removal of 7 bases from V and 7 bases from J, the junction contained 4 bases not matched to a gene. The CDR3 is 13 residues long. This CDR3 is CASTPGQNSPLHF. The CDR3 DNA follows: TGTGCCAGCACCCCGGGACAGAATTCACCCCTCCACTTT.

There are a few counts of this clone. J is TRBJ2-5 and V is TRBV5-6, with D possibly being TRBD2 (5 bases). The V gene's germline CDR1 is SGHDT and CDR2 YYEEEE. The ends were cut back, 7 bases at V and 4 bases at J, with 11 bases in the middle. The CDR3 has 12 residues. The chain's CDR3 is CASGGSTETQYF. The CDR3 nucleotides are TGTGCCAGCGGCGGGTCTACAGAGACCCAGTACTTC.

The chain links TRBV5-6 to TRBJ2-1, with TRBD2 as a possible D gene (7 bases). V was shortened by 0 bases and J by 2 bases, with 9 bases between the two germline ends. Germline V gene data show CDR1 as SGHDT and CDR2 as YYEEEE. The CDR3 sequence is 15 residues long. The CDR3 bases are TGTGCCAGCAGCTTGGGCGGGGGCCCCTACAATGAGCAGTTCTTC. Protein sequence: CASSLGGGPYNEQFF. Full variable domain (missing parts from reference TRBV5-6 and TRBJ2-1): DAGVTQSPTHLIKTRGQQVTLRCSPKSGHDTVSWYQQALGQGPQFIFQYYEEEERQRGNFPDRFSGHQFPNYSSELNVNALLLGDSALYLCASSLGGGPYNEQFFGPGTRLTVL.

The V and J genes are TRBV18 and TRBJ1-1; D uncertain. This CDR3 spans 13 amino acids. V lost 3 bases and J lost 2, with 7 bases in between. The germline gives CDR1 KGHSH, CDR2 LQKENI. The CDR3 sequence: CASSPPINTEAFF. As DNA, the CDR3 is TGTGCCAGCTCACCCCCCATTAACACTGAAGCTTTCTTT.

The rearrangement links TRBV19 to TRBJ2-6; 8 nucleotides agree with TRBD1. The CDR3 length is 20 residues. CDR1 and CDR2 from the germline V gene are LNHDA and SQIVND (reference sequence). J was trimmed by 0 bases and V by 7 bases; bases with no gene match: 17. CDR3 in DNA: TGTGCCAGTACCCTCGCCGTCAGGGGGCGGCTACTCTCTGGGGCCAACGTCCTGACTTTC. Encoded protein: CASTLAVRGRLLSGANVLTF.

The rearrangement links TRBV5-1 to TRBJ2-5, with D perhaps matching TRBD2 (5 bases). The CDR3 contains 12 residues. V was trimmed by 3 bases and J by 8 bases, leaving 11 bases between them. Germline values: CDR1 SGHRS, CDR2 YFSETQ. Here the CDR3 reads CASSWEYETQYF. In DNA form, the CDR3 reads TGCGCCAGCAGCTGGGAGTACGAAACCCAGTACTTC.

This clone was seen more than once but under ten times. This chain uses TRBV25-1 with TRBJ1-3; 8 bases are shared with TRBD1. From germline, CDR1 is MGHDK and CDR2 SYGVNS. V lost 5 bases and J lost 4; bases outside the gene matches: 7. The CDR3 spans 15 residues. CDR3 loop: CASSKHRGTGNTIYF. The CDR3 bases are TGTGCCAGCAGTAAACACAGGGGGACCGGAAACACCATATATTTT.

Only one count was recorded for this clone. The V gene is TRBV19, the J gene TRBJ2-3, with D maybe TRBD2 (7 bases). Germline CDR1 and CDR2: LNHDA and SQIVND (reference sequence). V shed 4 bases and J shed 4 bases, with 12 bases lying between them. The CDR3 runs 14 residues. The CDR3 loop reads CASSKGGGADTQYF. CDR3 in DNA: TGTGCCAGTAGTAAGGGGGGGGGCGCAGATACGCAGTATTTT.

This sequence joins TRBV7-9 and TRBJ1-2; 9 nucleotides match TRBD1. V lost 6 bases and J lost 2; bases outside the gene matches: 7. The germline V gene has CDR1 SEHNR and CDR2 FQNEAQ (reference sequence). The CDR3 has 15 residues. The CDR3 DNA follows: TGTGCCAGCAGACCAGGGACAGGGCCGAACTATGGCTACACCTTC. This encodes CASRPGTGPNYGYTF.

The rearrangement joins TRBV10-3 to TRBJ2-1; 8 bases line up with TRBD1. V trimming: 6 bases; J trimming: 6 bases; junction bases outside the gene matches: 7. Per germline, CDR1 ENHRY and CDR2 SYGVKD. The CDR3 sequence is 14 residues long. CDR3 sequence: CAIRGDDRGNEQFF. The DNA for the CDR3 is TGTGCCATCAGGGGTGACGACAGGGGCAATGAGCAGTTCTTC.

The chain is built from TRBV5-1 and TRBJ2-7; D is unclear. Trimming took 1 base from V and 1 from J, leaving 9 bases between them. The CDR3 extends over 14 amino acids. From germline, CDR1 is SGHRS and CDR2 YFSETQ. CDR3 in amino acids: CASSLTPASYEQYF. For the CDR3, the DNA is TGCGCCAGCAGCTTGACACCTGCATCCTACGAGCAGTACTTC.

The chain joins TRBV5-5 to TRBJ1-1, with 7 bases aligning to TRBD1. Per germline, CDR1 SGHKS and CDR2 YYEKEE (reference sequence). The V gene end was trimmed by 2 bases and the J gene end by 6 bases; junction bases not matched to a gene: 4. This CDR3 is built from 13 residues. CDR3 region: CASSLTGVAEAFF. The CDR3 bases are TGTGCCAGCAGCTTAACAGGGGTGGCTGAAGCTTTCTTT.

The chain recombines TRBV6-5 with TRBJ1-2; TRBD1 matches at 10 bases. With V trimmed by 4 bases and J by 8 bases, 4 bases remained unmatched. Germline CDR1 is MNHEY and CDR2 is SVGAGI. CDR3 size: 13 residues. Here the CDR3 reads CASSSGTGVGYTF. The CDR3 region has the DNA TGTGCCAGCAGTTCCGGGACAGGGGTAGGCTACACCTTC.

The rearrangement joins TRBV5-1 to TRBJ1-2; TRBD1 aligns across 8 bases. V gave up 0 bases and J gave up 5 bases; unmatched junction bases: 9. Looked up from germline, CDR1 is SGHRS and CDR2 is YFSETQ. The CDR3 covers 16 residues. This chain's CDR3 is CASSLEAGGLNYGYTF. The CDR3 coding sequence is TGCGCCAGCAGCTTGGAGGCAGGGGGCCTGAATTATGGCTACACCTTC.